This T cell receptor (beta chain) was captured by sequencing in a study of shared clonotypes between healthy human individuals. General study results and limits: Approximately 5.4% of naive CD4 clonotypes were common to several donors. The authors sampled blood alone, and tissue repertoires likely differ.

The authors distributed each subset's genomic DNA evenly over several immunoSEQ plates. Methods used by the authors: Junction-only sequences without quality scores came from ImmunoSEQ, so filtering differed. Clones were read by immunoSEQ multiplex PCR, and TCRdb kept only the in-frame ones, dropping some. The DNA gave D and trimming, while V, J and clone size come from that table. This repertoire shows some 800,000 clones, roughly 92% found once; its top ten account for around 24%. On this clone itself: Its antigen remains unknown. Different DNA sequences within this sample yield the same CDR3.

Naive-designated CD8 cells lacked CD45RO, were positively enriched for CCR7, and omitted terminally differentiated effector memory CD45RA+ cells. The specimen sequenced was naive CD8+ T cells sorted from blood. The receptor was derived from a young man in good health.

CDR3 residues: CAWSPGQGNQPQHF. In DNA form, the CDR3 reads TGTGCCTGGAGCCCGGGACAGGGAAATCAGCCCCAGCATTTT. V usage is TRBV30 and J usage is TRBJ1-5; TRBD1 aligns across 9 bases. Germline loops: CDR1 GTSNPN, CDR2 SVGIG (reference sequence). After removal of 3 bases from V and 4 bases from J, the junction contained 4 bases not matched to a gene. The CDR3 consists of 14 residues.